These 26 T cell receptor beta chains originate from one sample sequenced in a study of T cell changes during pregnancy in multiple sclerosis. Here immunoSEQ multiplex PCR was the method, and the copy in TCRdb shows in-frame clones only, minus some. Seen here are roughly 74,000 clones, 70% to 90% observed once, and the top ten hold 3% to 3.5%. Sequencing was performed on peripheral blood, taken before pregnancy. Every receptor here comes from a female donor with multiple sclerosis, enrolled in a pregnancy study.

The chain's CDR3 is CAWTSVGHHQETQYF. CDR3 DNA: TGTGCCTGGACGAGTGTCGGACATCATCAAGAGACCCAGTACTTC. The chain uses TRBV30 and TRBJ2-5; D is perhaps TRBD1 (5 bases). The CDR3 runs 15 residues. The germline CDR1 and CDR2 sequences are GTSNPN and SVGIG (reference sequence). Deletions cut 4 bases from V and 2 bases from J, with 17 bases between.

A few counts support this clone. This chain links TRBV19 with TRBJ1-6; TRBD1 agrees at 11 bases. CDR1 is LNHDA and CDR2 is SQIVND in the germline V gene (reference sequence). Losses at the gene ends were 6 bases for V and 10 bases for J; bases not matched to a gene: 8. The CDR3 has 15 residues. As DNA, the CDR3 is TGTGCCAGTAGACGGACAGGGGGCACGGGGTCACCCCTCCACTTT. It encodes CASRRTGGTGSPLHF.

This clone was seen a single time. The rearrangement uses TRBV11-2 and TRBJ2-1; tentatively, D is TRBD2 (6 bases). The CDR3 has 13 residues. Germline CDR1 is SGHAT and CDR2 is FQNNGV. V was cut by 8 bases and J by 5 bases, with 13 bases left in between. The CDR3 here is CASGGGPDNEQFF. The CDR3 DNA sequence: TGTGCCAGCGGAGGAGGGCCTGACAATGAGCAGTTCTTC. The full variable domain, in which reference TRBV11-2 and TRBJ2-1 provide the parts outside the CDR3, is EAGVAQSPRYKIIEKRQSVAFWCNPISGHATLYWYQQILGQGPKLLIQFQNNGVVDDSQLPKDRFSAERLKGVDSTLKIQPAKLEDSAVYLCASGGGPDNEQFFGPGTRLTVL.

This chain links TRBV14 with TRBJ2-7; possibly TRBD2 for D (6 bases). CDR1 and CDR2 from the germline V gene are SGHDN and FVKESK. The V end lost 3 bases, the J end lost 2 bases, and 11 bases lay between the germline ends. The CDR3 runs to 14 residues. The CDR3 DNA is TGTGCCAGCAGCCAGGGACTGGGGCCCTACGAGCAGTACTTC. Encoded protein: CASSQGLGPYEQYF.

The chain couples TRBV6-5 to TRBJ1-1; D gene ambiguous. V lost 5 bases, J lost 4 bases, and 11 bases lay in between. The CDR3 is made up of 13 amino acids. Germline CDR1 reads MNHEY; CDR2 reads SVGAGI. CDR3: CASSARGFTEAFF. Written as DNA, the CDR3 is TGTGCCAGCAGTGCACGAGGGTTCACTGAAGCTTTCTTT.

There are many counts of this clone. The gene calls are TRBV11-2 and TRBJ1-1, with D uncertain. Germline values: CDR1 SGHAT, CDR2 FQNNGV. Trimming shortened V by 6 bases and J by 0 bases, and 8 bases separated the two germline ends. The CDR3 has 13 amino acids. The CDR3: CASRTEMNTEAFF. CDR3 coding DNA: TGTGCCAGCAGAACAGAGATGAACACTGAAGCTTTCTTT.

The chain combines TRBV4-3 with TRBJ2-3; D not certain. The germline V gene has CDR1 LGHNA and CDR2 YSLEER. This CDR3 is built from 13 residues. The V end lost 3 bases, the J end lost 5 bases, and 9 bases lay between the germline ends. Written as DNA, the CDR3 is TGCGCCAGCAGCCAGCTTCCGGGAGATACGCAGTATTTT. This translates into CASSQLPGDTQYF.

The gene calls are TRBV29-1 and TRBJ1-4; TRBD1 is a possible D gene (6 bases). The CDR3 is made up of 13 amino acids. In germline, CDR1 is SQVTM, CDR2 ANQGSEA. The V end lost 1 base, the J end lost 7 bases, and 10 bases lay between the germline ends. The CDR3 DNA reads as TGCAGCGTTGAAGTGCAGGGGTCTGAAAAACTGTTTTTT. Translation: CSVEVQGSEKLFF.

The V and J genes are TRBV4-3 and TRBJ1-2; D is perhaps TRBD1 (6 bases). The CDR3 runs to 14 residues. The V gene's germline CDR1 is LGHNA and CDR2 YSLEER. The V end lost 2 bases, the J end lost 5 bases, and 12 bases lay between the germline ends. This CDR3 reads CASSQLTGGYGYTF. For the CDR3, the DNA is TGCGCCAGCAGCCAATTGACAGGCGGGTATGGCTACACCTTC.

This sequence joins TRBV11-2 and TRBJ1-1, with 7 bases that match TRBD1. CDR3 length: 18 residues. CDR1 SGHAT and CDR2 FQNNGV come from the germline V gene. The J segment lost 7 bases and the V segment lost 4 bases, leaving 21 bases of the junction unmatched. CDR3 DNA sequence: TGTGCCAGCAGCTCCAAACACCCGGGACAGAGAACCTCCCGTGAAGCTTTCTTT. Translated: CASSSKHPGQRTSREAFF.

The V call is TRBV6-5, the J call TRBJ1-5; possible D gene TRBD1, 5 bases. Trimming left V 5 bases short and J 0 bases short, with 11 bases between. The CDR3 is 15 residues long. Germline-derived CDR1 and CDR2 are MNHEY and SVGAGI. The CDR3 DNA follows: TGTGCCAGCAGTCGTCAGGGTTATAGCAATCAGCCCCAGCATTTT. Protein sequence: CASSRQGYSNQPQHF.

This clone showed up just a few times. The CDR3, as DNA: TGTGCCTGGAGAAGGACAGGGGACACTGAAGCTTTCTTT. It specifies CAWRRTGDTEAFF. The V gene is TRBV30, the J gene TRBJ1-1, with TRBD1 identical over 9 bases. The CDR3 sequence is 13 residues long. The V segment lost 3 bases and the J segment 3 bases; nucleotides outside the gene matches: 2. The germline gives CDR1 GTSNPN, CDR2 SVGIG (reference sequence).

CDR3 in DNA: TGCGCCAGCAGTAACCGGGGGGGCTCAGAGACCCAGTACTTC. This encodes CASSNRGGSETQYF. The chain has TRBV5-1 and TRBJ2-5; the match to TRBD2 covers 8 bases. The germline CDR1 and CDR2 sequences are SGHRS and YFSETQ. CDR3 length equals 14 residues. J gave up 4 bases and V 5 bases, and 7 bases lay outside the gene matches.

The V gene is TRBV27, the J gene TRBJ2-1; 9 positions match TRBD2. Per the germline V gene, CDR1 is MNHEY and CDR2 is SMNVEV (reference sequence). J gave up 6 bases and V 3 bases, and 12 bases lay outside the gene matches. The CDR3 is 17 residues long. The DNA for the CDR3 is TGTGCCAGCAGTTTCCGCGTACTAGCGGGTGGGGCCAATGAGCAGTTCTTC. It is translated as CASSFRVLAGGANEQFF.

The chain recombines TRBV10-3 with TRBJ2-1; TRBD1 matches at 9 bases. J lost 7 bases, V lost 3 bases, and 7 bases had no gene match. The V gene's germline CDR1 is ENHRY and CDR2 SYGVKD. CDR3 length equals 15 residues. The CDR3 DNA follows: TGTGCCATCAGTGATTCCTGGGACAGGGAAAATGAGCAGTTCTTC. Residues: CAISDSWDRENEQFF.

The J gene is TRBJ1-1, the V gene TRBV4-1; D is ambiguous. From germline, CDR1 is MGHRA and CDR2 YSYEKL. The CDR3 is 16 residues long. The V end was cut by 4 bases, the J end by 3 bases, with 18 bases between. CDR3 amino acids: CASSLPPGVRDTEAFF. CDR3 coding DNA: TGCGCCAGCAGCCTACCCCCCGGGGTAAGAGACACTGAAGCTTTCTTT.

This clone was counted only a few times. The chain is built from TRBV2 and TRBJ1-1; possible D gene TRBD1, 6 bases. Germline CDR1 reads SNHLY; CDR2 reads FYNNEI. The V end lost 6 bases, the J end lost 1 base, and 18 bases lay between the germline ends. This CDR3 is 16 amino acids long. The chain's CDR3 is CASSLQGVRGNTEAFF. CDR3 bases: TGTGCCAGCAGCCTTCAGGGAGTCAGGGGGAACACTGAAGCTTTCTTT.

The chain carries TRBV5-1 and TRBJ2-1; no definite D call. The CDR3 sequence is 14 residues long. The V gene lost 1 base and the J gene lost 4 bases, with 9 bases spanning the gap. CDR1 is SGHRS, CDR2 YFSETQ, per germline. This CDR3 reads CASSLRDEYNEQFF. In DNA form, the CDR3 reads TGCGCCAGCAGCTTGCGAGATGAGTACAATGAGCAGTTCTTC.

The chain joins TRBV16 to TRBJ1-1, with D tentatively TRBD1 (6 bases). The V end was cut by 4 bases, the J end by 2 bases, with 8 bases between. The CDR3 contains 13 residues. The V gene's germline CDR1 is KGHSY and CDR2 FQNENV. Written as DNA, the CDR3 is TGTGCCAGCAGCCCGGGGACAAACACTGAAGCTTTCTTT. Amino acid sequence: CASSPGTNTEAFF.

This chain joins TRBV7-9 and TRBJ1-4, with D maybe TRBD1 (6 bases). Germline CDR1 is SEHNR and CDR2 is FQNEAQ (reference sequence). The V end was cut by 2 bases, the J end by 7 bases, with 17 bases between. The CDR3 is 16 amino acids. CDR3 nucleotide sequence: TGTGCCAGCAGCTTACCGCCCAAGGGGGGGGGTGAAAAACTGTTTTTT. It specifies CASSLPPKGGGEKLFF.

CDR3 nucleotide sequence: TGTGCCAGCAGCGCCAGACTAGCGGGATTCGCAGATACGCAGTATTTT. Amino acid sequence: CASSARLAGFADTQYF. V and J are TRBV7-2 and TRBJ2-3; 11 positions match TRBD2. V shed 5 bases, J shed 4 bases, and the junction held 8 bases outside the gene matches. This CDR3 region has 16 residues. CDR1 and CDR2 from the germline V gene are SGHTA and FQGNSA.

The CDR3 DNA reads as TGCGCCAGCAGCCTCGGGGACAGAGGGGAGCAGTACTTC. Translation gives CASSLGDRGEQYF. This chain links TRBV5-1 with TRBJ2-7; TRBD1 agrees at 7 bases. The ends lost 4 bases at V and 7 bases at J; junction bases unmatched: 8. This CDR3 comprises 13 residues. From germline, CDR1 is SGHRS and CDR2 YFSETQ.

The rearrangement uses TRBV29-1 and TRBJ2-6; the D is unclear. CDR1 and CDR2 (germline): SQVTM, ANQGSEA. Trimming removed 2 bases at V and 0 bases at J, with 11 bases between. The CDR3 is 16 residues long. Here the CDR3 reads CSVESDINSGANVLTF. The CDR3 nucleotides read TGCAGCGTTGAATCAGATATCAACTCTGGGGCCAACGTCCTGACTTTC.

The chain combines TRBV11-2 with TRBJ2-7, with D perhaps matching TRBD1 (6 bases). V lost 1 base and J 2 bases, leaving 12 bases between the germline ends. Germline V gene sequence: CDR1 SGHAT, CDR2 FQNNGV. The CDR3 length is 15 residues. The CDR3 sequence is CASSLVVGHAYEQYF. DNA for the CDR3: TGTGCCAGCAGCTTAGTTGTGGGACATGCCTACGAGCAGTACTTC.

In this sample, this clone turned up a few times. The rearrangement joins TRBV5-1 to TRBJ2-5; 8 positions agree with TRBD2. CDR3 length: 16 residues. In germline, CDR1 is SGHRS, CDR2 YFSETQ. With V trimmed by 0 bases and J by 1 base, 5 bases remained unmatched. The CDR3 bases are TGCGCCAGCAGCTTGGAGCCTAGCGGGCCCCAAGAGACCCAGTACTTC. Amino acids: CASSLEPSGPQETQYF.

This chain links TRBV19 with TRBJ2-7; 13 bases line up with TRBD2. With 0 bases clipped from V and 5 bases from J, the junction kept 4 bases outside the gene matches. The germline CDR1 and CDR2 sequences are LNHDA and SQIVND (reference sequence). The CDR3 loop spans 16 amino acids. The CDR3 protein is CASSIDPGLAGNEQYF. The CDR3 DNA follows: TGTGCCAGTAGTATAGATCCGGGACTAGCGGGGAACGAGCAGTACTTC.